This note documents a single T cell receptor beta chain sequence. This sample is part of a study of graft-versus-host responses after intestinal transplantation. Assay used: immunoSEQ multiplex PCR; TCRdb lists only in-frame clones, some missing. The data hold tens of thousands of clones, with approximately 92% observed a single time. The CDR3 loop spans 13 amino acids. V shed 0 bases and J shed 4 bases, with 7 bases lying between them. Looked up from germline, CDR1 is LNHNV and CDR2 is YYDKDF (reference sequence). This clonotype was sampled from a human patient who received an intestinal transplant, so some T cells may come from the graft donor. Specimen: PBMCs, collected roughly 270 days after intestinal transplant. V usage is TRBV15 and J usage is TRBJ2-7; D may be TRBD1 (6 bases). The CDR3 coding sequence is TGTGCCACCAGCAGAGATCAGGGGTACGAGCAGTACTTC. Its translation is CATSRDQGYEQYF.